Listed below are T cell receptor beta chains from one sample, sequenced in a study of cytomegalovirus exposure and HLA in healthy donors. Measured with immunoSEQ multiplex PCR; TCRdb has only the in-frame clones, and not every one. The sample includes 55,000 to 75,000 clones, approximately 89% seen only once; the top ten take 1.4%. The sequencing input was PBMCs. The source of these receptors is a man between 18 and 35 years old in good health and CMV-seronegative. CDR3s include the opening cysteine and the closing phenylalanine or tryptophan. D genes are given only for firm matches. Where a row states a size, it is once, few, many or the class of an expanded clone; other rows omit it.

TRBV2	TRBJ2-7	NA	NA	TGTGCCAGCAGTGAAGGCTACTACGAGCAGTACTTC	CASSEGYYEQYF
TRBV5-4	TRBJ2-1	TRBD1	NA	TGTGCCAGCAGCTTGGGGGGGACAGGTACCTACAATGAGCAGTTCTTC	CASSLGGTGTYNEQFF
TRBV7-8	TRBJ2-7	NA	NA	TGTGCCAGCAGCTTAAGTCTTCGGGAACCGCAGTACTTC	CASSLSLREPQYF
TRBV29-1	TRBJ2-7	NA	NA	TGCAGCGTTGAAGAGGGCTACGAGCAGTACTTC	CSVEEGYEQYF
TRBV30	TRBJ1-3	NA	NA	TGTGCCTGGAGTAACACCTTCTTTGGAAACACCATATATTTT	CAWSNTFFGNTIYF
TRBV11-3	TRBJ1-1	NA	NA	TGTGCCAGCAGCCCGACCTCAGGGAACACTGAAGCTTTCTTT	CASSPTSGNTEAFF
TRBV2	TRBJ1-6	NA	NA	TGTGCCAGCAGTGCCCTGCTCGACGGGGGGTCACCCCTCCACTTT	CASSALLDGGSPLHF
TRBV12-5	TRBJ2-3	TRBD2	NA	TGTGCTAGTGGTCTGGGACTAGCGGGCGCAGATACGCAGTATTTT	CASGLGLAGADTQYF
TRBV6-6	TRBJ1-2	NA	NA	TGTGCCAGCAGTTACTCCCGGACAGCTAACTATGGCTACACCTTC	CASSYSRTANYGYTF
TRBV4-1	TRBJ2-7	TRBD1	NA	TGCGCCAGCAGCCAAGGGCCAGGGGGAACTTACGAGCAGTACTTC	CASSQGPGGTYEQYF
TRBV28	TRBJ1-5	NA	NA	TGTGCCAGCAGTGCTCAGGGGAGCAATCAGCCCCAGCATTTT	CASSAQGSNQPQHF
TRBV10-2	TRBJ1-1	NA	NA	TGCGCCAGCCTCTCGACAGGATCGAACACTGAAGCTTTCTTT	CASLSTGSNTEAFF
TRBV11-2	TRBJ2-3	NA	NA	TGTGCCAGCAGCTTAGCGGGGACTAGCACAGATACGCAGTATTTT	CASSLAGTSTDTQYF
TRBV6-1	TRBJ2-5	TRBD1	NA	TGTGCAAGCCGGGACAGGGTCCCCCAAGAGACCCAGTACTTC	CASRDRVPQETQYF
TRBV5-1	TRBJ1-6	TRBD1	NA	TGCGCCAGCAGCCTAGACAGGGCGAGCGTGAATTCACCCCTCCACTTT	CASSLDRASVNSPLHF
TRBV9	TRBJ2-3	TRBD1	once	TGTGCCAGCAGCGTCCAACAGGGGCTGGGAGATACGCAGTATTTT	CASSVQQGLGDTQYF
TRBV6-5	TRBJ1-1	NA	once	TGTGCCAGCAGTTTGCCGGGACACCGTCAAGCTTTCTTT	CASSLPGHRQAFF
TRBV7-2	TRBJ2-7	NA	NA	TGTGCCAGCAGCTTTTTTGGGCAGGGTTGGTCCTACGAGCAGTACTTC	CASSFFGQGWSYEQYF
TRBV4-2	TRBJ1-5	NA	NA	TGTGCCAGCAGCCAAGATACTCTCGGTGGCAATCAGCCCCAGCATTTT	CASSQDTLGGNQPQHF
TRBV4-1	TRBJ2-5	TRBD2	once	TGCGCCAGCAGCCAAGGTTCTAGCGGGGGGGCGGGTGAGACCCAGTACTTC	CASSQGSSGGAGETQYF
TRBV5-1	TRBJ1-6	TRBD1	NA	TGCGCCAGCAGCTCGGGGACAGTGTCCTATAATTCACCCCTCCACTTT	CASSSGTVSYNSPLHF
TRBV28	TRBJ2-1	NA	few	TGTGCCAGCAGACACGACAACTCCTACAATGAGCAGTTCTTC	CASRHDNSYNEQFF
TRBV11-2	TRBJ2-7	TRBD1	NA	TGTGCCAGCAGCCTCGACAGGGGAGGCTACGAGCAGTACTTC	CASSLDRGGYEQYF
TRBV11-2	TRBJ1-1	TRBD1	NA	TGTGCCAGCAGCCTGCTAACAGGGGGCACTGAAGCTTTCTTT	CASSLLTGGTEAFF
TRBV2	TRBJ2-7	NA	NA	TGTGCCAGCAGTGAAGAGTTTAACAGCTACGAGCAGTACTTC	CASSEEFNSYEQYF
TRBV7-9	TRBJ1-2	NA	NA	TGTGCCAGCAGCGACCGGGACTTATGGGGCTATGGCTACACCTTC	CASSDRDLWGYGYTF
TRBV6-1	TRBJ1-5	NA	NA	TGTGCCAGCAGTGGGGAGTTGGTGCGGGCAGCCAATCAGCCCCAGCATTTT	CASSGELVRAANQPQHF
TRBV7-7	TRBJ2-5	TRBD2	NA	TGTGCTAGCAGCTTCGGGACTAGCGGGGAGACCCAGTACTTC	CASSFGTSGETQYF
TRBV11-3	TRBJ2-7	NA	NA	TGTGCCAGCAGCTTATTACAGGTCACCTACGAGCAGTACTTC	CASSLLQVTYEQYF
TRBV27	TRBJ1-1	NA	NA	TGTGCCAGCACGGCGACAGCCCAGAACACTGAAGCTTTCTTT	CASTATAQNTEAFF
TRBV10-2	TRBJ2-2	NA	NA	TGCGCCAGCAGTGAGGGGCAGTTGGCCGGGGAGCTGTTTTTT	CASSEGQLAGELFF
TRBV29-1	TRBJ2-2	TRBD1	NA	TGCAGCGCGAGGGGGCAGAACACCGGGGAGCTGTTTTTT	CSARGQNTGELFF
TRBV11-1	TRBJ2-5	TRBD1	NA	TGTGCCAGCAGCTTAGACGGGACAGGCCAAGAGACCCAGTACTTC	CASSLDGTGQETQYF
TRBV6-6	TRBJ1-2	NA	NA	TGTGCCAGCAGCCGGGGAGGGGAAGGGAGCTACACCTTC	CASSRGGEGSYTF
TRBV5-4	TRBJ1-2	NA	once	TGTGCCAGCAGCTTACTAAGCGGAGGGTCTTCGGTTGGCTACACCTTC	CASSLLSGGSSVGYTF
TRBV5-1	TRBJ2-5	TRBD2	NA	TGCGCCAGCCGAGAGCGGGGGGGAGGAGAGACCCAGTACTTC	CASRERGGGETQYF
TRBV1	TRBJ1-5	NA	NA	TGCACCAGCAGCCTTAGCAGGAGCTTCCGGGACAAGAATGATCAGCCCCAGCATTTT	CTSSLSRSFRDKNDQPQHF
TRBV6-4	TRBJ1-1	NA	few	TGTGCCAGCAGTCCGGGAGTGAACACTGAAGCTTTCTTT	CASSPGVNTEAFF
TRBV6-5	TRBJ1-2	NA	NA	TGTGCCAGCAGCCTACAGGGCCAAGGCTACACCTTC	CASSLQGQGYTF
TRBV7-6	TRBJ1-5	NA	NA	TGTGCCAGCAGCTTAGATCCGGGTTTGGATCAGCCCCAGCATTTT	CASSLDPGLDQPQHF
TRBV7-6	TRBJ1-3	TRBD1	NA	TGTGCCAGCAGCTCATATCGGACAGGGTCTGGAAACACCATATATTTT	CASSSYRTGSGNTIYF
TRBV5-1	TRBJ1-4	NA	NA	TGCGCCAGCCGGGAGGCAACTAATGAAAAACTGTTTTTT	CASREATNEKLFF
TRBV29-1	TRBJ1-4	TRBD1	NA	TGCAGCGTTGGAGGGAGAGACAGGGAAGGTTTAGTAAAACTGTTTTTT	CSVGGRDREGLVKLFF
TRBV10-1	TRBJ2-3	TRBD2	NA	TGCGCCAGCAGTGACTCTAGCGGGGGCACAGATACGCAGTATTTT	CASSDSSGGTDTQYF
TRBV30	TRBJ1-4	NA	NA	TGTGCCTGGAGTGTCCCCTTCCTATTTTCGCAGGCTAATGAAAAACTGTTTTTT	CAWSVPFLFSQANEKLFF
TRBV9	TRBJ2-3	NA	NA	TGTGCCAGCGGCGAGAGTAGCACAGATACGCAGTATTTT	CASGESSTDTQYF
TRBV10-1	TRBJ2-7	TRBD1	NA	TGCGCCAGCAAAAGGGGAGGGACAGGGAAACTTCTAGGATGGGACGAGCAGTACTTC	CASKRGGTGKLLGWDEQYF
TRBV7-6	TRBJ1-5	TRBD1	NA	TGTGCCAGCAGCTTGACAGGGGGCGAGTATCAGCCCCAGCATTTT	CASSLTGGEYQPQHF
TRBV4-1	TRBJ2-7	TRBD1	NA	TGCGCCAGCAGCCAATGGACAGGGAAAACAGGCGAGCAGTACTTC	CASSQWTGKTGEQYF